These 27 T cell receptor beta chains share one sample of origin, sequenced in a study of spatial heterogeneity in lung cancer. Each CDR3 protein is one row after TCRdb ran MiXCR on the 5' RACE reads. The data hold 5,100 or so distinct CDR3 sequences, with about a quarter observed a single time. The time point denotes: sample taken at primary tumor resection. Unsorted tumor, nontumor lung tissue or cryopreserved PBMC supplied the whole RNA. The material sequenced was PBMCs, taken at surgery. Every receptor here comes from a male donor with early-stage non-small cell lung cancer.

This clonotype is judged medium-sized. This chain connects TRBV7-9 to TRBJ2-3, with D possibly being TRBD1 or TRBD2 (5 bases each). Trimming took 4 bases from V and 1 from J, leaving 12 bases between them. This CDR3 region has 15 residues. Germline V CDR1 and CDR2: SEHNR, FQNEAQ (reference sequence). In nucleotides, the CDR3 is TGTGCCAGCAGCTCCACGGGGCGGGGCACAGATACGCAGTATTTT. Its protein product is CASSSTGRGTDTQYF.

This clonotype ranks as medium-sized. The rearrangement joins TRBV14 to TRBJ2-7; no definite D call. CDR3 length: 11 amino acids. Germline loops: CDR1 SGHDN, CDR2 FVKESK. V was clipped by 3 bases and J by 1 base, with 1 base between them. CDR3 DNA sequence: TGTGCCAGCAGCCAGTCCTACGAGCAGTACTTC. It encodes CASSQSYEQYF.

In its sample, this clonotype ranks as medium-sized. The DNA for the CDR3 is TGTGCCTGGAGGGGGGGGACAGGGCTAAGAGAGCAGTTCTTC. Protein sequence: CAWRGGTGLREQFF. The chain is built from TRBV30 and TRBJ2-1, with 9 bases fitting TRBD1. CDR3 length: 14 residues. Germline V CDR1 and CDR2: GTSNPN, SVGIG (reference sequence). With 3 bases clipped from V and 10 bases from J, the junction kept 10 bases outside the gene matches.

This clonotype has a count of ten or more. This chain joins TRBV12-3 or TRBV12-4 and TRBJ1-1; 8 bases align to TRBD1. The CDR3 is 13 amino acids. The V segment lost 5 bases and the J segment 7 bases; nucleotides outside the gene matches: 6. The CDR3 DNA sequence: TGTGCCAGCAGTCTGACAGGGGCAGGTGAAGCTTTCTTT. Protein: CASSLTGAGEAFF.

Relative to its sample, this clonotype is medium-sized (0.01 to 0.1%). The chain carries TRBV11-3 and TRBJ2-2, with 8 bases identical to TRBD2. The CDR3 extends over 17 amino acids. In germline, CDR1 is SGHNT, CDR2 YENEEA. J was trimmed by 7 bases and V by 0 bases; bases with no gene match: 10. CDR3 bases: TGTGCCAGCAGCTTAGATCGGATAGCGGGACATAGCGGGGAGCTGTTTTTT. Amino acids: CASSLDRIAGHSGELFF. The entire variable domain, with the rest obtained from reference TRBV11-3 and TRBJ2-2, is as follows: EAGVVQSPRYKIIEKKQPVAFWCNPISGHNTLYWYLQNLGQGPELLIRYENEEAVDDSQLPKDRFSAERLKGVDSTLKIQPAELGDSAVYLCASSLDRIAGHSGELFFGEGSRLTVL.

This clonotype was seen a single time. At one of its ends the junction is not consistent with the germline gene, which may arise from a read error. This chain joins TRBV5-1 and TRBJ2-1; D is perhaps TRBD2 (6 bases). This CDR3 has 13 amino acids. Germline-derived CDR1 and CDR2 are SGHRS and YFSETQ. The CDR3 protein is CVSSPAMGREQFF. In DNA form, the CDR3 reads TGCGTCAGCAGTCCGGCGATGGGGAGGGAGCAGTTCTTC.

This clonotype has more than one count but fewer than ten. V is TRBV2 and J is TRBJ2-7; 10 bases line up with TRBD2. V lost 3 bases and J lost 5; bases outside the gene matches: 7. The CDR3 consists of 15 residues. Germline values: CDR1 SNHLY, CDR2 FYNNEI. The CDR3 sequence: CASSDELAGAHEQYF. The CDR3 DNA sequence: TGTGCCAGCAGTGACGAGCTAGCGGGAGCCCACGAGCAGTACTTC.

This clonotype is medium-sized within its sample. V is TRBV2 and J is TRBJ2-1; 7 nucleotides line up with TRBD1. Unmatched junction bases numbered 2, after V lost 2 bases and J lost 4 bases. CDR3 length: 14 residues. Germline V CDR1 and CDR2: SNHLY, FYNNEI. CDR3 loop: CASSEPDRYNEQFF. The CDR3, as DNA: TGTGCCAGCAGTGAACCGGACAGGTACAATGAGCAGTTCTTC.

This clonotype rates as medium-sized. J is TRBJ1-4 and V is TRBV12-3 or TRBV12-4; D possibly corresponds to TRBD1 (5 bases). The CDR3 covers 15 residues. The V end was cut by 6 bases, the J end by 4 bases, with 15 bases between. CDR3: CASRRQTGSNEKLFF. In nucleotides, the CDR3 is TGTGCCAGCAGGAGACAGACGGGAAGTAATGAAAAACTGTTTTTT.

This clonotype qualifies as medium-sized. The chain employs TRBV7-9 and TRBJ2-1; possibly TRBD2 for D (5 bases). The CDR3 is made up of 15 amino acids. Trimming pared 4 bases from V and 9 bases from J, leaving 19 bases between. Germline assignment: CDR1 SEHNR and CDR2 FQNEAQ (reference sequence). CDR3 in DNA: TGTGCCAGCAGCTGGGCCGGGATCGAGTCGGGTGAGCAGTTCTTC. Amino acid sequence: CASSWAGIESGEQFF.

The V gene is TRBV29-1, the J gene TRBJ2-5; 11 nucleotides match TRBD2. Trimming removed 3 bases from V and 5 bases from J; junction bases left unmatched: 8. This CDR3 is 15 amino acids long. Germline-derived CDR1 and CDR2 are SQVTM and ANQGSEA. CDR3 residues: CSVDGSGRALETQYF. CDR3 DNA: TGCAGCGTTGACGGTAGCGGGAGGGCCTTGGAGACCCAGTACTTC.

The rearrangement links TRBV6-1 to TRBJ2-1; no reliable D call. V gave up 3 bases and J gave up 13 bases, with 10 bases separating them. The CDR3 totals 11 residues. Per germline, CDR1 MNHNS and CDR2 SASEGT. The CDR3 region has the DNA TGTGCCAGCAGTGATCCGGGCTTACAGTTCTTC. Amino acid sequence: CASSDPGLQFF.

This sequence joins TRBV7-3 and TRBJ1-6; 9 positions match TRBD1. Germline V lookup: CDR1 SGHTA, CDR2 FQGTGA. This CDR3 is built from 15 residues. Trimming removed 3 bases from V and 7 bases from J; junction bases left unmatched: 4. CDR3 protein: CASSFSGQGNSPLHF. CDR3 DNA sequence: TGTGCCAGCAGCTTCTCGGGACAGGGAAATTCACCCCTCCACTTT.

The chain joins TRBV12-3 or TRBV12-4 to TRBJ1-1, with D unresolved. The germline V and J ends were trimmed by 3 bases and 3 bases, with 5 bases remaining between them. This CDR3 has 12 amino acids. This chain's CDR3 is CASSFGYTEAFF. The DNA for the CDR3 is TGTGCCAGCAGTTTCGGGTACACTGAAGCTTTCTTT.

The sample holds many counts of this clonotype. This chain connects TRBV29-1 to TRBJ2-5, with 7 positions matching TRBD2. Germline V gene lookup returns CDR1 SQVTM and CDR2 ANQGSEA. The CDR3 has 12 residues. V lost 7 bases to trimming and J lost 2 bases; unmatched junction nucleotides: 4. In nucleotides, the CDR3 is TGCAGCGGGGGGGACTATCAAGAGACCCAGTACTTC. Its protein product is CSGGDYQETQYF.

The chain uses TRBV20-1 and TRBJ2-7; D uncertain. Per germline, CDR1 DFQATT and CDR2 SNEGSKA (reference sequence). This CDR3 region has 14 residues. With 0 bases removed from V and 0 bases from J, the gap between germline ends came to 9 bases. CDR3 in amino acids: CSARDPGDSYEQYF. The CDR3 DNA reads TGCAGTGCTAGAGATCCAGGCGACTCCTACGAGCAGTACTTC.

This chain uses TRBV11-2 with TRBJ2-2; tentative D call: TRBD1 (5 bases). This CDR3 spans 13 amino acids. Germline V lookup: CDR1 SGHAT, CDR2 FQNNGV. Trimming pared 7 bases from V and 7 bases from J, leaving 13 bases between. The CDR3 spells CASKDMPRGELFF. CDR3 sequence (DNA): TGTGCCAGCAAGGACATGCCTCGCGGGGAGCTGTTTTTT.

Judged by abundance, this clonotype is medium-sized. The rearrangement links TRBV7-7 to TRBJ2-5, with D unresolved. Trimming took 5 bases from V and 0 from J, leaving 10 bases between them. Per germline, CDR1 SSHAT and CDR2 FNYEAQ (reference sequence). CDR3 length: 14 residues. The CDR3 loop is CASSLPGNQETQYF. CDR3 bases: TGTGCCAGCAGCCTACCTGGGAACCAAGAGACCCAGTACTTC.

This clonotype was seen repeatedly, ten times or more. The rearrangement uses TRBV19 and TRBJ2-1; 7 bases are shared with TRBD2. The germline V gene has CDR1 LNHDA and CDR2 SQIVND (reference sequence). Unmatched junction bases numbered 5, after V lost 5 bases and J lost 7 bases. The CDR3 sequence is 13 residues long. The CDR3 coding sequence is TGTGCCAGTAGTGAGCGGGGCAGGAATGAGCAGTTCTTC. It translates to CASSERGRNEQFF.

In its sample, this clonotype ranks as medium-sized. The chain uses TRBV5-5 and TRBJ2-6; D is possibly TRBD1 or TRBD2 (5 bases each). V was trimmed by 2 bases and J by 0 bases, leaving 12 bases between them. Germline CDR1 reads SGHKS; CDR2 reads YYEKEE (reference sequence). There are 17 residues in the CDR3. In DNA, the CDR3 is TGTGCCAGCAGCTTATGGGTGGGGACCTCTGGGGCCAACGTCCTGACTTTC. Translating it yields CASSLWVGTSGANVLTF.

The gene calls are TRBV3-1 and TRBJ1-2, with a tentative D call TRBD1 (6 bases). This CDR3 has 16 residues. V dropped 4 bases and J dropped 1 base, with 16 bases sitting between them. The germline CDR1 and CDR2 sequences are LGHDT and YNNKEL (reference sequence). The CDR3 bases are TGTGCCAGCAGCCTAACAAGGACAGTATTTAACTATGGCTACACCTTC. Protein sequence: CASSLTRTVFNYGYTF.

The rearrangement links TRBV7-9 to TRBJ1-6; 9 bases agree with TRBD1. The CDR3 covers 15 residues. From germline, CDR1 is SEHNR and CDR2 FQNEAQ (reference sequence). J gave up 9 bases and V 5 bases, and 8 bases lay outside the gene matches. The CDR3 sequence is CASSNMGQGSSPLHF. CDR3 in DNA: TGTGCCAGCAGCAACATGGGACAGGGCTCTTCACCCCTCCACTTT.

In its sample, this clonotype was seen a few times. This rearrangement joins TRBV4-2 to TRBJ2-7; 9 bases line up with TRBD1. The CDR3 loop spans 16 amino acids. CDR1 is LGHNA, CDR2 YNFKEQ, per germline. V shed 0 bases and J 3 bases; nucleotides not matched to a gene: 6. This CDR3 is CASSQEPGTGLYEQYF. In DNA, the CDR3 is TGTGCCAGCAGCCAAGAACCGGGGACAGGGCTCTACGAGCAGTACTTC.

By sample fraction, this clonotype is medium-sized (0.01 to 0.1%). J is TRBJ2-1 and V is TRBV28, with 11 bases lining up with TRBD1. Looked up from germline, CDR1 is MDHEN and CDR2 is SYDVKM. There are 15 residues in the CDR3. J was trimmed by 8 bases and V by 1 base; bases with no gene match: 4. This CDR3 is CASSLSRTGGDEQFF. As DNA, the CDR3 is TGTGCCAGCAGTTTATCTCGGACAGGGGGCGATGAGCAGTTCTTC.

The table lists this clonotype with a few counts. V usage is TRBV6-5 and J usage is TRBJ2-5; D ambiguous. This CDR3 has 12 amino acids. Per germline, CDR1 MNHEY and CDR2 SVGAGI. V lost 7 bases to trimming and J lost 3 bases, with 9 bases between them. As DNA, the CDR3 is TGTGCCAGCAAAAAAAGGAAAGAGACCCAGTACTTC. This codes for CASKKRKETQYF.

This clonotype is medium-sized within its sample. The genes are TRBV7-2 and TRBJ2-4; D might be TRBD1 (5 bases). V was clipped by 2 bases and J by 6 bases, with 14 bases between them. CDR1 and CDR2 (germline): SGHTA, FQGNSA. CDR3 size: 15 residues. The CDR3 DNA follows: TGTGCCAGCAGCTTAAATGAGGACATAGGAAACATTCAGTACTTC. Its translation: CASSLNEDIGNIQYF. Complete variable domain (other parts from reference TRBV7-2 and TRBJ2-4): GAGVSQSPSNKVTEKGKDVELRCDPISGHTALYWYRQSLGQGLEFLIYFQGNSAPDKSGLPSDRFSAERTGGSVSTLTIQRTQQEDSAVYLCASSLNEDIGNIQYFGAGTRLSVL.

The J gene is TRBJ2-5, the V gene TRBV2; TRBD2 aligns across 7 bases. Germline-derived CDR1 and CDR2 are SNHLY and FYNNEI. This CDR3 is built from 14 residues. After removal of 4 bases from V and 5 bases from J, the junction contained 7 bases not matched to a gene. The CDR3 nucleotides read TGTGCCAGCAGTGTTGCCGGGGGGAGCGAGACCCAGTACTTC. Translation gives CASSVAGGSETQYF.